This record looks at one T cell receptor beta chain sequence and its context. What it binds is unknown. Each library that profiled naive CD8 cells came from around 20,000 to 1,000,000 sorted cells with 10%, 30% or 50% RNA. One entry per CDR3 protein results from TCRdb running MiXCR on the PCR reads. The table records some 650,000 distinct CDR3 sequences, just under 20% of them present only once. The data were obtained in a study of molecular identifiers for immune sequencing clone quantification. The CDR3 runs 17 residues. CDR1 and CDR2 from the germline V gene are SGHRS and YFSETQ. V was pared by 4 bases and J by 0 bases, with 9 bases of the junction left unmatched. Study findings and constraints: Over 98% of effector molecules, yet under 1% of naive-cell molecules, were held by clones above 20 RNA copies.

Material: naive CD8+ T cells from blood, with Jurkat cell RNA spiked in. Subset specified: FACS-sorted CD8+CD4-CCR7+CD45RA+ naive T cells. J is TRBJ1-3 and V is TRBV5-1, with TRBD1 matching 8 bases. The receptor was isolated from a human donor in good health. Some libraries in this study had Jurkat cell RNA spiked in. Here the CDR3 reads CASSENVQGVSGNTIYF. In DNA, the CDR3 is TGCGCCAGCAGCGAAAACGTACAGGGGGTCTCTGGAAACACCATATATTTT.